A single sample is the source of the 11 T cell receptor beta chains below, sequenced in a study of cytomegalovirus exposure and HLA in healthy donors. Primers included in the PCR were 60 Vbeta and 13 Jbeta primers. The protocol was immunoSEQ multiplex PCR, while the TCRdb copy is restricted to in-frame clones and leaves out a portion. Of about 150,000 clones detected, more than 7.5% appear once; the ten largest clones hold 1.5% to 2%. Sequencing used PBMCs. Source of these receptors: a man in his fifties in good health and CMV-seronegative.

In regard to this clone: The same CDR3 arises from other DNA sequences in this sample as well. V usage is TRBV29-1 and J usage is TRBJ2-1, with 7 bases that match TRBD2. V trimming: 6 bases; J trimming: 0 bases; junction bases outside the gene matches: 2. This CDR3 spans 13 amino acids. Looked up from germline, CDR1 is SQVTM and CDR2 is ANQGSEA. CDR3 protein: CSVGGVSYNEQFF. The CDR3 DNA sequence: TGCAGCGTGGGGGGGGTCTCCTACAATGAGCAGTTCTTC.

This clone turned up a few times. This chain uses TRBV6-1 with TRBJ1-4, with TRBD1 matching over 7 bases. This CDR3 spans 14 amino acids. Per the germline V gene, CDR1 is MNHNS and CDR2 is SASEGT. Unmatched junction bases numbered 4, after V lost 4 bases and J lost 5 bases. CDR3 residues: CASSGTGANEKLFF. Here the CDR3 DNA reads TGTGCCAGCAGTGGGACAGGCGCGAATGAAAAACTGTTTTTT.

The CDR3, as DNA: TGTGCCAGCAGTTACGGGCAGGGGGAAAACACCATATATTTT. This translates into CASSYGQGENTIYF. J is TRBJ1-3 and V is TRBV6-5; the match to TRBD1 covers 7 bases. The CDR3 has 14 amino acids. Germline values: CDR1 MNHEY, CDR2 SVGAGI. V trimming: 2 bases; J trimming: 6 bases; junction bases outside the gene matches: 4.

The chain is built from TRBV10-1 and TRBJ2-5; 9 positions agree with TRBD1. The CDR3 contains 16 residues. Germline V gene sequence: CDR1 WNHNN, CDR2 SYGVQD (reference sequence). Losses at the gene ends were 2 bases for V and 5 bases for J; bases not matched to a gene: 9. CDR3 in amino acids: CASSEASGTGQETQYF. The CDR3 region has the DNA TGCGCCAGCAGTGAGGCCTCCGGGACAGGGCAGGAGACCCAGTACTTC.

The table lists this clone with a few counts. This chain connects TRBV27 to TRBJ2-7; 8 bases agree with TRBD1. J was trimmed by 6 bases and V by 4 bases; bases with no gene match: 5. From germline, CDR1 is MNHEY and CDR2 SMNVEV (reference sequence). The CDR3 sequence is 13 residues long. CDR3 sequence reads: CASSSGQVFEQYF. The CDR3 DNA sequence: TGTGCCAGCAGTTCGGGACAGGTATTCGAGCAGTACTTC.

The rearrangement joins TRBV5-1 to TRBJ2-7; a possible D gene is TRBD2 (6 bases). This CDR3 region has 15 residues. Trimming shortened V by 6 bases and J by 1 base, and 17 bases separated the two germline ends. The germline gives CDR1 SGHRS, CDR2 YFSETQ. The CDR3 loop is CASTLGGAGSYEQYF. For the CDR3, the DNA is TGCGCCAGCACCCTAGGAGGAGCGGGTTCCTACGAGCAGTACTTC.

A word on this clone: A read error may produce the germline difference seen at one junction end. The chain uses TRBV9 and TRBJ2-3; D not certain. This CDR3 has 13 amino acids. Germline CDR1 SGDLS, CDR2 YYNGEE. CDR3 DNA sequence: TGTGCCAGAACGAAATTTGACACAGATAAGCAGTATTTT. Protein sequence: CARTKFDTDKQYF.

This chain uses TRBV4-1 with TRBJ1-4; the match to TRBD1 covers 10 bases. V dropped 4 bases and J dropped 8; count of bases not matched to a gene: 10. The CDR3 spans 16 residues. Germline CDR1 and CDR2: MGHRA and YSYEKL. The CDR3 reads CASSRQGAQGGEKLFF. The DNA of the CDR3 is TGCGCCAGCAGCCGACAGGGGGCACAGGGGGGCGAAAAACTGTTTTTT.

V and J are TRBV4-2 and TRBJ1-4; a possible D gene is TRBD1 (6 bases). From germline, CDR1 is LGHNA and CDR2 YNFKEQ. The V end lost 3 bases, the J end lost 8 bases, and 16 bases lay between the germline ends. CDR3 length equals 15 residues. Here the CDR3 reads CASSQTDSNEEKLFF. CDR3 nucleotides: TGTGCCAGCAGCCAGACGGACAGCAATGAAGAAAAACTGTTTTTT.

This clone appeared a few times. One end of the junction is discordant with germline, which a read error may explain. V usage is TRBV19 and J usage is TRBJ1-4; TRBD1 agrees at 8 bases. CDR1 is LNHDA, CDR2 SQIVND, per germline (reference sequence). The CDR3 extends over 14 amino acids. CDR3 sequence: CATAEDRAKEKLFF. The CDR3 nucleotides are TGTGCCACTGCCGAGGACAGGGCTAAGGAAAAACTGTTTTTT.

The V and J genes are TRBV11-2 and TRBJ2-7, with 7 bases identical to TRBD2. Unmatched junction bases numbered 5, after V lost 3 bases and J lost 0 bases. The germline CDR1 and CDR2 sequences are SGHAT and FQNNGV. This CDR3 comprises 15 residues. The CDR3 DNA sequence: TGTGCCAGCAGCTTGGGGGGGGACTACTCCTACGAGCAGTACTTC. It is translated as CASSLGGDYSYEQYF. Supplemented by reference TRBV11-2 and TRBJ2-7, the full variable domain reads EAGVAQSPRYKIIEKRQSVAFWCNPISGHATLYWYQQILGQGPKLLIQFQNNGVVDDSQLPKDRFSAERLKGVDSTLKIQPAKLEDSAVYLCASSLGGDYSYEQYFGPGTRLTVT.